The 6 T cell receptor beta chains below come from one sample, sequenced in a study of T cell responses to AZD1222 COVID-19 vaccine. Assay used: immunoSEQ multiplex PCR; TCRdb lists only in-frame clones, some missing. This sample has about 150,000 clones, with roughly nine tenths found just once. This sample comprised peripheral blood, obtained on day 0 of MenACWY control vaccination. These TCRs come from an adult in good health.

This chain connects TRBV3-1 (or the pseudogene TRBV3-2) to TRBJ1-1; D gene ambiguous. Trimming removed 1 base from V and 14 bases from J, with 11 bases in between. The CDR3 runs 11 residues. Germline assignment: CDR1 LGHDT and CDR2 YNNKEL (reference sequence). DNA of the CDR3: TGTGCCAGCAGCCAAGCCTCCCGAGTCTTCTTT. Its protein product is CASSQASRVFF.

The chain carries TRBV7-2 and TRBJ1-2, with 7 positions matching TRBD1. The junction had 2 bases not matched to a gene; V was cut back by 4 bases and J by 0 bases. Germline CDR1 SGHTA, CDR2 FQGNSA. The CDR3 is 14 amino acids. CDR3 sequence reads: CASSYTGANYGYTF. Here the CDR3 DNA reads TGTGCCAGCAGCTACACAGGGGCTAACTATGGCTACACCTTC.

The genes are TRBV3-1 (or the pseudogene TRBV3-2) and TRBJ2-7; D gene uncertain. Trimming removed 4 bases at V and 2 bases at J, with 18 bases between. Looked up from germline, CDR1 is LGHDT and CDR2 is YNNKEL (reference sequence). CDR3 size: 16 residues. The CDR3 spells CASSRSSPPPAYEQYF. CDR3 sequence (DNA): TGTGCCAGCAGCCGATCCTCTCCACCTCCAGCCTACGAGCAGTACTTC.

The chain couples TRBV3-1 (or the pseudogene TRBV3-2) to TRBJ2-2; D is undetermined. Germline values: CDR1 LGHDT, CDR2 YNNKEL (reference sequence). Trimming cost V 2 bases and J 6 bases, with 10 bases left between them. The CDR3 is 14 amino acids. The CDR3 region has the DNA TGTGCCAGCAGCCAATTTAGCTCCGCCGGGGAGCTGTTTTTT. It translates to CASSQFSSAGELFF.

This clone has only one observation. The chain joins TRBV27 to TRBJ2-2; a possible D gene is TRBD1 (6 bases). This CDR3 is 14 amino acids long. Germline-derived CDR1 and CDR2 are MNHEY and SMNVEV (reference sequence). V lost 4 bases and J 4 bases, leaving 10 bases between the germline ends. The DNA of the CDR3 is TGTGCCAGCAGTTCCCAGGGGTCCACCGGGGAGCTGTTTTTT. This sequence encodes CASSSQGSTGELFF.

The CDR3 reads CASSPREHGAGYTF. The CDR3 DNA is TGTGCCAGCAGCCCACGTGAGCACGGGGCGGGCTACACCTTC. The chain joins TRBV14 to TRBJ1-2; perhaps TRBD1 as D (5 bases). CDR3 size: 14 residues. V gave up 4 bases and J gave up 8 bases, with 17 bases separating them. Per germline, CDR1 SGHDN and CDR2 FVKESK.